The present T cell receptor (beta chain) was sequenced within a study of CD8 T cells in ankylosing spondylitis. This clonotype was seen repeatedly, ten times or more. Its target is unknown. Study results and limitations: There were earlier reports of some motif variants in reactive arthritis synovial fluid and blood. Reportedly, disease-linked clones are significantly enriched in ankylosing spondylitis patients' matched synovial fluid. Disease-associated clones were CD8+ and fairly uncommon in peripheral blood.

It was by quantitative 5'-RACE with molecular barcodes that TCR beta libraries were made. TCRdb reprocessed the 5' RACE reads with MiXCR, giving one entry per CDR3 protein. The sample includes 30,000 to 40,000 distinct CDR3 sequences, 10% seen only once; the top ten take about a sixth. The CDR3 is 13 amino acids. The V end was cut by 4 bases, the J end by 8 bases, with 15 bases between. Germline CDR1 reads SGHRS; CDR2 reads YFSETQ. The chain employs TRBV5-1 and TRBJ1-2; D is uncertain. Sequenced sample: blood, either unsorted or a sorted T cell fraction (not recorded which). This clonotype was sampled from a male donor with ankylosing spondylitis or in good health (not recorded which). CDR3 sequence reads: CASSPDKYRGYTF. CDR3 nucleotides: TGCGCCAGCAGCCCTGACAAATATCGGGGCTACACCTTC.